The 3 T cell receptor beta chains reported below all come from one sample, sequenced in a study of blood T cell repertoires in COVID-19. TCRdb's copy holds only in-frame clones and misses some; the assay was immunoSEQ multiplex PCR. The sample contains around 320,000 clones, more than 85% of which appear only once. Sequencing was performed on PBMCs or T cells enriched from blood (not recorded which). Source of these receptors: a woman aged 25 to 45 who had been exposed to COVID-19.

This sequence joins TRBV3-1 (or the pseudogene TRBV3-2) and TRBJ2-5; D call uncertain. Trimming pared 1 base from V and 3 bases from J, leaving 15 bases between. The length of the CDR3 is 16 residues. Germline V gene data show CDR1 as LGHDT and CDR2 as YNNKEL (reference sequence). CDR3 loop: CASSQGGHTVEETQYF. The CDR3 DNA sequence: TGTGCCAGCAGCCAAGGCGGTCATACGGTCGAAGAGACCCAGTACTTC.

This chain joins TRBV7-2 and TRBJ2-7; D unresolved. The germline V gene encodes CDR1 SGHTA and CDR2 FQGNSA. The CDR3 spans 11 residues. Trimming cost V 2 bases and J 4 bases, with 3 bases left between them. Here the CDR3 DNA reads TGTGCCAGCAGCTTATCATACGAGCAGTACTTC. Translating it yields CASSLSYEQYF.

The chain carries TRBV5-8 and TRBJ1-4; a possible D gene is TRBD1 (5 bases). Trimming left V 4 bases short and J 8 bases short, with 12 bases between. The CDR3 has 13 amino acids. Looked up from germline, CDR1 is SGHTS and CDR2 is YDEGEE. As DNA, the CDR3 is TGTGCCAGCAGCCCGGAGGGGTCGGAAAAACTGTTTTTT. Protein sequence: CASSPEGSEKLFF.